This T cell receptor (beta chain) was captured by sequencing in a study of a mutant IDH1 vaccine in newly diagnosed glioma. Study summary: Beforehand, treatment had been radiotherapy, temozolomide, or both; the majority received both.

Trimming pared 3 bases from V and 6 bases from J, leaving 16 bases between. The CDR3 totals 15 residues. CDR1 SGDLS and CDR2 YYNGEE come from the germline V gene. Using immunoSEQ multiplex PCR, the repertoire was profiled, and TCRdb retains in-frame clones only, with some absent. The sample includes 24,000 or so clones, about 92% seen only once; the top ten take roughly 1.2%. As for time point: baseline, week 1 (first vaccination visit). Treatment denoted: pre-vaccination baseline after standard-of-care therapy. New IDH1-mutant, ATRX-lost WHO grade 3 or 4 astrocytomas occurred in donors. Sequencing was performed on PBMCs, taken from a glioma patient treated with radiotherapy, temozolomide or both. The sequence was obtained from a man aged 40-55 years with glioma. The V and J genes are TRBV9 and TRBJ2-1; TRBD2 might be the D (6 bases). The CDR3 loop is CASSATGVWSNEQFF. For the CDR3, the DNA is TGTGCCAGCAGCGCAACGGGAGTTTGGAGCAATGAGCAGTTCTTC. Filled out from reference TRBV9 and TRBJ2-1, the complete variable domain reads DSGVTQTPKHLITATGQRVTLRCSPRSGDLSVYWYQQSLDQGLQFLIQYYNGEERAKGNILERFSAQQFPDLHSELNLSSLELGDSALYFCASSATGVWSNEQFFGPGTRLTVL.